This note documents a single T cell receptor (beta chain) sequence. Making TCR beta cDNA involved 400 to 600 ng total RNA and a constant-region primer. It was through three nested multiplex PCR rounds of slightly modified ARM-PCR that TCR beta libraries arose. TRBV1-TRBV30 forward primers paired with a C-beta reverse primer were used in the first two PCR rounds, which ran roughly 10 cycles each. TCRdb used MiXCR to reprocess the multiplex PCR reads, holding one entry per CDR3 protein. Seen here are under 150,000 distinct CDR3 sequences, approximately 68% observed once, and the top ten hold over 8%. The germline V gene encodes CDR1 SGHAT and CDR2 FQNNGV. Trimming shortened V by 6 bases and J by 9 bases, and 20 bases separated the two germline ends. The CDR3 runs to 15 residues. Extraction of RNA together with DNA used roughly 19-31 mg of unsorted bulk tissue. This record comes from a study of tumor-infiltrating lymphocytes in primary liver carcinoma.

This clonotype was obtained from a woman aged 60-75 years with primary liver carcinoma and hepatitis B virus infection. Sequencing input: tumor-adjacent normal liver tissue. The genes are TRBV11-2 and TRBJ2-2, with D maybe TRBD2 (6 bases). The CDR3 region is CASSLWPSVAWELFF. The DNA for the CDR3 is TGTGCCAGCAGTCTATGGCCTAGCGTAGCCTGGGAGCTGTTTTTT.